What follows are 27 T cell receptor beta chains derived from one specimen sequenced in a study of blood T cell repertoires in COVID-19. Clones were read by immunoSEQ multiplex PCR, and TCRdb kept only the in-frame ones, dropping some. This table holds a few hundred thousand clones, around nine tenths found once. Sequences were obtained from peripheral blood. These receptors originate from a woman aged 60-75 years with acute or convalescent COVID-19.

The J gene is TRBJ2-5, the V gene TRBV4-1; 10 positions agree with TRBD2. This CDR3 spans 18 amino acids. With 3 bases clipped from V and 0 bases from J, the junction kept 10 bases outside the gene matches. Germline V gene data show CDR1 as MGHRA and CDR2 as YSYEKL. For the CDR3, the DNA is TGCGCCAGCAGCCACCTTAAACGGACTAGCGGAGACCAAGAGACCCAGTACTTC. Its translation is CASSHLKRTSGDQETQYF.

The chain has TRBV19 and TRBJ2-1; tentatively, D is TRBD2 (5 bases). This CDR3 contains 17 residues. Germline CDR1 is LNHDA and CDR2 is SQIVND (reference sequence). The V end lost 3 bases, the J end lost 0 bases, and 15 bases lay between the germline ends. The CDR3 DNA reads TGTGCCAGTAGTATGACCCCCCCTAGCAGCTCCTACAATGAGCAGTTCTTC. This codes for CASSMTPPSSSYNEQFF.

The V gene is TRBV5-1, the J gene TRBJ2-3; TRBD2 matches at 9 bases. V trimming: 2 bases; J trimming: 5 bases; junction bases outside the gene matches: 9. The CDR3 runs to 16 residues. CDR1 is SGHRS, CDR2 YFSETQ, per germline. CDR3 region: CASSFSVSGRGDTQYF. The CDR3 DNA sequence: TGCGCCAGCAGCTTTTCAGTTAGCGGGAGAGGAGATACGCAGTATTTT.

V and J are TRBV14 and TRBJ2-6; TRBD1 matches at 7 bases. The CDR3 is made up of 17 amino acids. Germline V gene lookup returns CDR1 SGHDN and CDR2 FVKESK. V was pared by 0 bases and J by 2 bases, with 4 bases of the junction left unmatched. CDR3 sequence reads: CASSQERQGTGANVLTF. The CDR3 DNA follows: TGTGCCAGCAGCCAAGAACGACAGGGAACTGGGGCCAACGTCCTGACTTTC.

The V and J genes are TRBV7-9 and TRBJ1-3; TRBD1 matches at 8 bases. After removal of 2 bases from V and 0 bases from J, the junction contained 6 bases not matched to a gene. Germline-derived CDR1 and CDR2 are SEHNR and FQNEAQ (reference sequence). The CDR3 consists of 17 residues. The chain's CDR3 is CASSLPGQVLSGNTIYF. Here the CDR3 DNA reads TGTGCCAGCAGCTTACCGGGACAGGTCCTCTCTGGAAACACCATATATTTT. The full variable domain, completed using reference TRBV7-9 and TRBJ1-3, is DTGVSQNPRHKITKRGQNVTFRCDPISEHNRLYWYRQTLGQGPEFLTYFQNEAQLEKSRLLSDRFSAERPKGSFSTLEIQRTEQGDSAMYLCASSLPGQVLSGNTIYFGEGSWLTVV.

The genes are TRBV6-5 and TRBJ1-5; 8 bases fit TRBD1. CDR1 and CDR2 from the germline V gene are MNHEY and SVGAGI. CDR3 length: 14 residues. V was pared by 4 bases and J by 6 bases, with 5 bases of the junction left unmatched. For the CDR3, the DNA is TGTGCCAGCAGTTCCGAGACAGGGGTTCAGCCCCAGCATTTT. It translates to CASSSETGVQPQHF.

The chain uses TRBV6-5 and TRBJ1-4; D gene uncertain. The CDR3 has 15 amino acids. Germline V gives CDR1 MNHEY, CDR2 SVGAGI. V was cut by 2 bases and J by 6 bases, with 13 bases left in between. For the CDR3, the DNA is TGTGCCAGCAGTTACCGGGATAGTACTTATGAAAAACTGTTTTTT. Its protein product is CASSYRDSTYEKLFF.

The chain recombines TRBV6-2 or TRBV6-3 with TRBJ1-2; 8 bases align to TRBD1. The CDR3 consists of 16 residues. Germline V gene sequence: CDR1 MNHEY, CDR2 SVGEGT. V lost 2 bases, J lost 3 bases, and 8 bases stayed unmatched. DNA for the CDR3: TGTGCCAGCAGTTACCCCCGGGACAGGCGGCACTATGGCTACACCTTC. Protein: CASSYPRDRRHYGYTF.

Here the CDR3 DNA reads TGTGCCAGCATCGGGACAGCGAACACTGAAGCTTTCTTT. Translating it yields CASIGTANTEAFF. The chain carries TRBV6-5 and TRBJ1-1; 7 nucleotides agree with TRBD1. Trimming cost V 7 bases and J 1 base; bases outside gene matches: 3. There are 13 residues in the CDR3. From germline, CDR1 is MNHEY and CDR2 SVGAGI.

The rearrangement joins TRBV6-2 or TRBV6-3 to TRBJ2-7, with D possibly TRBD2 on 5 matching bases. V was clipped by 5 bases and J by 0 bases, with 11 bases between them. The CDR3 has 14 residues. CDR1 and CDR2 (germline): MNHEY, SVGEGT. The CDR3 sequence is CASSRGLPSYEQYF. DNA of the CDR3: TGTGCCAGCAGTCGAGGGCTACCCTCCTACGAGCAGTACTTC.

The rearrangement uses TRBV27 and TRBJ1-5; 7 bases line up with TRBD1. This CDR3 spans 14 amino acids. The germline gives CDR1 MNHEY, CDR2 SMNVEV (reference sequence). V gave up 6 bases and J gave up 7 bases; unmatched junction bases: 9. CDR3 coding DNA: TGTGCCAGCAGCCTACAGGGGACGGGCCAGCCCCAGCATTTT. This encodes CASSLQGTGQPQHF.

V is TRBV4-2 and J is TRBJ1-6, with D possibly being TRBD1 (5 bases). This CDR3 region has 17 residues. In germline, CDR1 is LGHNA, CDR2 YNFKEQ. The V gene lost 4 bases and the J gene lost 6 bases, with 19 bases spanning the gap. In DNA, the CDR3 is TGTGCCAGCAGCCGAAATAAAGACAGTTCCGCTAATTCACCCCTCCACTTT. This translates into CASSRNKDSSANSPLHF.

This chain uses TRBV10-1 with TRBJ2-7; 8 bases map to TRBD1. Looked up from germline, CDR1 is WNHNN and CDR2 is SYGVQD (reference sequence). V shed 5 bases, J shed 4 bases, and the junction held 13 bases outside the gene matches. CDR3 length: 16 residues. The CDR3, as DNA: TGCGCCAGCAGTCGGAGACAGGGGTTTGGGGCTTACGAGCAGTACTTC. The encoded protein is CASSRRQGFGAYEQYF.

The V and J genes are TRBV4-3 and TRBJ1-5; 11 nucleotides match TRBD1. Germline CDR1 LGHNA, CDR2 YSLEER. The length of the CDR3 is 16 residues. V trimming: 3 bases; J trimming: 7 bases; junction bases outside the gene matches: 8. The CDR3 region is CASSQEPGQGGQPQHF. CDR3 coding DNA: TGCGCCAGCAGCCAGGAACCGGGACAGGGGGGACAGCCCCAGCATTTT.

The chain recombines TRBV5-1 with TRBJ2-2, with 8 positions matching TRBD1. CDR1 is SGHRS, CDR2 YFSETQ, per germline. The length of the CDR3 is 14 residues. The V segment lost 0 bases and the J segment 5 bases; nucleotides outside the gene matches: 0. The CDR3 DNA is TGCGCCAGCAGCTTGGGGACAGGGACCGGGGAGCTGTTTTTT. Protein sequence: CASSLGTGTGELFF. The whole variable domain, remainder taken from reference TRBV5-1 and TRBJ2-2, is KAGVTQTPRYLIKTRGQQVTLSCSPISGHRSVSWYQQTPGQGLQFLFEYFSETQRNKGNFPGRFSGRQFSNSRSEMNVSTLELGDSALYLCASSLGTGTGELFFGEGSRLTVL.

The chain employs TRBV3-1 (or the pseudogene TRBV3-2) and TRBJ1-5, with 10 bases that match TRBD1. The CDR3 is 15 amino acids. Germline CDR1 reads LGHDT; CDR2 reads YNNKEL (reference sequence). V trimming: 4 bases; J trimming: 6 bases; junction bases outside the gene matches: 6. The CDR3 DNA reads TGTGCCAGCAGCCGGGACAGGGGTGTTGGTCAGCCCCAGCATTTT. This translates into CASSRDRGVGQPQHF.

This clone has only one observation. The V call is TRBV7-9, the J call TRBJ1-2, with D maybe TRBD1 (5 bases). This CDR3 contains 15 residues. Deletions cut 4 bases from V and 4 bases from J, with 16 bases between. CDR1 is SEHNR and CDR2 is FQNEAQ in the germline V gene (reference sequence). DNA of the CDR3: TGTGCCAGCAGCTCCGATAGGGGCAGGGCCTATGGCTACACCTTC. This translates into CASSSDRGRAYGYTF.

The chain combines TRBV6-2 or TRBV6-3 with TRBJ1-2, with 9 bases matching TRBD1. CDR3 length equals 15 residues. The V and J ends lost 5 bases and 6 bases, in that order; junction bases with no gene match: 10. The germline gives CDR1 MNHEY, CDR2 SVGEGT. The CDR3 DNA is TGTGCCAGCAGTCGCCTCTTGGACAGGGGTGATGGCTACACCTTC. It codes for CASSRLLDRGDGYTF.

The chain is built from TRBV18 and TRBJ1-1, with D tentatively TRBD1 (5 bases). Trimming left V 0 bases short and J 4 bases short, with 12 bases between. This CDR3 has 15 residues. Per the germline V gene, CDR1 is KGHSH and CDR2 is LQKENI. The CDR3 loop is CASSPPGGVGTEAFF. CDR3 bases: TGTGCCAGCTCACCACCCGGGGGGGTCGGCACTGAAGCTTTCTTT. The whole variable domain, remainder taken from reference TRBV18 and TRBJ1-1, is NAGVMQNPRHLVRRRGQEARLRCSPMKGHSHVYWYRQLPEEGLKFMVYLQKENIIDESGMPKERFSAEFPKEGPSILRIQQVVRGDSAAYFCASSPPGGVGTEAFFGQGTRLTVV.

The CDR3 nucleotides are TGTGCCAGCAGCTTCGGGACAGCTAATCAGCCCCAGCATTTT. Translated: CASSFGTANQPQHF. The chain recombines TRBV7-9 with TRBJ1-5, with 7 bases fitting TRBD1. The germline V gene has CDR1 SEHNR and CDR2 FQNEAQ (reference sequence). V shed 3 bases, J shed 4 bases, and the junction held 3 bases outside the gene matches. This CDR3 contains 14 residues.

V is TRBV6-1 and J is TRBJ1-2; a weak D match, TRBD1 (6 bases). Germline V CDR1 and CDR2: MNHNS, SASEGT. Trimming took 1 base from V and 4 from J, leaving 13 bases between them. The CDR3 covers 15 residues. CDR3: CASSEGGGKSYGYTF. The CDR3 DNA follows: TGTGCCAGCAGTGAAGGGGGGGGCAAGAGCTATGGCTACACCTTC.

CDR3 amino acids: CASSLSDTSTDTQYF. The CDR3 DNA sequence: TGTGCCAGCAGTTTATCGGACACGTCCACAGATACGCAGTATTTT. The gene calls are TRBV27 and TRBJ2-3; possible D gene TRBD1, 5 bases. The CDR3 contains 15 residues. V gave up 0 bases and J gave up 2 bases, with 9 bases separating them. CDR1 and CDR2 from the germline V gene are MNHEY and SMNVEV (reference sequence).

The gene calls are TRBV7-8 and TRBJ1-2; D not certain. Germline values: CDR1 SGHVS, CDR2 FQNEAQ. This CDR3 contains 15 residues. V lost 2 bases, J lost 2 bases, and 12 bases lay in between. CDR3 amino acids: CASSLSDRWNYGYTF. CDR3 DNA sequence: TGTGCCAGCAGCTTATCTGATCGGTGGAACTATGGCTACACCTTC.

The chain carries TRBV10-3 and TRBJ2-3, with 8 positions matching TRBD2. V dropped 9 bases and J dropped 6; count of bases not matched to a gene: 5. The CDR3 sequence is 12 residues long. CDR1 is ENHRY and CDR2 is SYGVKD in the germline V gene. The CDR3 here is CAISGGEDTQYF. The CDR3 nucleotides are TGTGCCATAAGCGGGGGCGAGGATACGCAGTATTTT.

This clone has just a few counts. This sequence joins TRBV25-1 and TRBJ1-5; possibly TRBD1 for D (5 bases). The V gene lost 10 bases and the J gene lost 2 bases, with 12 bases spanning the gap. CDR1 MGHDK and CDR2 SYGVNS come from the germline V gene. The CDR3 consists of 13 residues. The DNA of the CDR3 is TGTGCCACAGACAGAGAATGCAATCAGCCCCAGCATTTT. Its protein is CATDRECNQPQHF. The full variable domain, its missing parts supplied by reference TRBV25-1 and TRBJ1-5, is EADIYQTPRYLVIGTGKKITLECSQTMGHDKMYWYQQDPGMELHLIHYSYGVNSTEKGDLSSESTVSRIRTEHFPLTLESARPSHTSQYLCATDRECNQPQHFGDGTRLSIL.

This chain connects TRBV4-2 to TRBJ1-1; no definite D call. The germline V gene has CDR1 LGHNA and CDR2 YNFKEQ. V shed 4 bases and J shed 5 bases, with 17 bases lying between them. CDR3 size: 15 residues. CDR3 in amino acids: CASSLVGPVRTEAFF. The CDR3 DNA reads TGTGCCAGCAGCCTCGTAGGTCCTGTGCGGACTGAAGCTTTCTTT.

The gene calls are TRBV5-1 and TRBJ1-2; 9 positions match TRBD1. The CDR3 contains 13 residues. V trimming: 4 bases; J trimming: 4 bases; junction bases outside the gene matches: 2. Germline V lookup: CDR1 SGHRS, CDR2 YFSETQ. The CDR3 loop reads CASSGTGSYGYTF. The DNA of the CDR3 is TGCGCCAGCAGCGGGACAGGGTCCTATGGCTACACCTTC.